These 22 T cell receptor beta chains were all obtained from the same sample, sequenced in a study of radiation and T cells in renal cell carcinoma (dated by TCRdb to the early 2020s). The time point label, as the study defines it: blood 2 weeks post-SBRT. The treatment or condition label, read with the paper, signifies: 15 Gy SBRT to primary tumor, nephrectomy 4 weeks later. Libraries were constructed by the immunoSEQ multiplex PCR assay. This immuneACCESS table, as held by TCRdb, lists in-frame sequences with V and J called but not all clones. Of the missing ones, under half trace to an unresolved V gene in checked studies; the others have no known cause. Here the sample has fewer than 150,000 clones; more than 70% occur a single time. The ten biggest clones cover 5.8% of the sample. Sequencing used blood, obtained from a patient whose treatment included radiotherapy and nephrectomy. The source is a woman in her 70s with renal cell carcinoma.

The V gene is TRBV5-8, the J gene TRBJ2-2; 9 nucleotides match TRBD1. The CDR3 is made up of 16 amino acids. The J segment lost 5 bases and the V segment lost 4 bases, leaving 9 bases of the junction unmatched. Germline V CDR1 and CDR2: SGHTS, YDEGEE. The CDR3 region is CASSTTGGVWTGELFF. The CDR3 coding sequence is TGTGCCAGCAGCACTACAGGGGGCGTATGGACCGGGGAGCTGTTTTTT.

The V gene is TRBV27, the J gene TRBJ2-7; 10 positions agree with TRBD2. CDR3 length: 17 residues. J lost 2 bases, V lost 3 bases, and 10 bases had no gene match. Germline CDR1 is MNHEY and CDR2 is SMNVEV (reference sequence). CDR3 sequence reads: CASSFRASGGAPYEQYF. The CDR3 bases are TGTGCCAGCAGTTTCAGGGCTAGCGGGGGAGCCCCCTACGAGCAGTACTTC.

The rearrangement links TRBV6-1 to TRBJ1-5; TRBD1 agrees at 10 bases. V lost 6 bases and J lost 7; bases outside the gene matches: 9. Germline-derived CDR1 and CDR2 are MNHNS and SASEGT. The CDR3 spans 15 residues. The CDR3 protein is CASRWTGGFVQPQHF. The CDR3 coding sequence is TGTGCCAGCAGGTGGACAGGGGGATTTGTCCAGCCCCAGCATTTT.

The V and J genes are TRBV19 and TRBJ2-1; TRBD1 is a possible D gene (5 bases). The CDR3 totals 15 residues. Trimming removed 8 bases at V and 6 bases at J, with 20 bases between. CDR1 and CDR2 from the germline V gene are LNHDA and SQIVND (reference sequence). CDR3 amino acids: CASLNTDPGSNEQFF. As DNA, the CDR3 is TGTGCCAGTCTAAATACCGACCCAGGGTCCAATGAGCAGTTCTTC.

This rearrangement joins TRBV15 to TRBJ2-3; TRBD1 matches at 9 bases. The ends lost 3 bases at V and 4 bases at J; junction bases unmatched: 14. The CDR3 sequence is 18 residues long. CDR1 is LNHNV, CDR2 YYDKDF, per germline (reference sequence). The CDR3 reads CATSREPLGTGWADTQYF. In DNA form, the CDR3 reads TGTGCCACCAGCAGGGAACCCCTAGGGACAGGGTGGGCAGATACGCAGTATTTT.

This clone was seen only once. The chain is built from TRBV7-3 and TRBJ2-3; D not certain. Germline loops: CDR1 SGHTA, CDR2 FQGTGA. The CDR3 runs 13 residues. The V and J ends lost 5 bases and 3 bases respectively, with 9 bases between them. This chain's CDR3 is CASSRLVTDTQYF. The CDR3 DNA follows: TGTGCCAGCAGCCGTCTAGTTACAGATACGCAGTATTTT.

This chain links TRBV20-1 with TRBJ2-1; D unresolved. Germline-derived CDR1 and CDR2 are DFQATT and SNEGSKA (reference sequence). The CDR3 consists of 11 residues. Trimming removed 3 bases at V and 6 bases at J, with 6 bases between. CDR3 sequence reads: CSASWGNEQFF. Written as DNA, the CDR3 is TGCAGTGCTAGTTGGGGCAATGAGCAGTTCTTC.

This clone has just one count. The chain carries TRBV20-1 and TRBJ2-5, with no clear D. The CDR3 length is 9 residues. Germline V gene data show CDR1 as DFQATT and CDR2 as SNEGSKA (reference sequence). Trimming took 3 bases from V and 7 from J, leaving 3 bases between them. The CDR3 loop is CSASSTQYF. DNA for the CDR3: TGCAGTGCTAGTTCGACCCAGTACTTC.

CDR3 loop: CASSDSGGRSGYTF. The CDR3 DNA sequence: TGTGCCAGCAGTGACTCGGGGGGGAGGAGCGGCTACACCTTC. The rearrangement joins TRBV6-4 to TRBJ1-2; possibly TRBD1 for D (5 bases). The CDR3 spans 14 residues. V lost 0 bases and J lost 8, with 13 bases in between. In germline, CDR1 is MRHNA, CDR2 SNTAGT.

The chain employs TRBV7-6 and TRBJ2-1; 7 positions agree with TRBD1. V dropped 0 bases and J dropped 10; count of bases not matched to a gene: 3. The CDR3 sequence is 13 residues long. From germline, CDR1 is SGHVS and CDR2 FNYEAQ. CDR3 residues: CASSLAQDREQFF. CDR3 nucleotides: TGTGCCAGCAGCTTAGCACAGGACAGGGAGCAGTTCTTC.

This chain connects TRBV19 to TRBJ1-6, with D unclear. V gave up 3 bases and J gave up 1 base, with 10 bases separating them. The CDR3 sequence is 16 residues long. The germline V gene encodes CDR1 LNHDA and CDR2 SQIVND (reference sequence). This CDR3 reads CASSMVLSSYNSPLHF. The CDR3 DNA reads as TGTGCCAGTAGTATGGTATTGTCTTCCTATAATTCACCCCTCCACTTT.

This chain links TRBV6-4 with TRBJ1-6; TRBD1 is a possible D gene (5 bases). The V and J ends lost 3 bases and 10 bases respectively, with 13 bases between them. The CDR3 has 14 amino acids. Germline V gives CDR1 MRHNA, CDR2 SNTAGT. The CDR3 sequence is CASSEAQGGSPLHF. CDR3 DNA: TGTGCCAGCAGTGAGGCTCAGGGTGGCTCACCCCTCCACTTT.

This chain links TRBV29-1 with TRBJ2-3, with a possible D match to TRBD2 (6 bases). Trimming removed 1 base at V and 9 bases at J, with 20 bases between. Germline lookup yields CDR1 SQVTM and CDR2 ANQGSEA. This CDR3 is built from 15 residues. CDR3 protein: CSVEAATAGRRTQYF. The CDR3 DNA is TGCAGCGTTGAAGCGGCAACAGCCGGGAGAAGGACGCAGTATTTT.

This clone was picked up a small number of times. The chain joins TRBV30 to TRBJ1-2; no definite D call. There are 13 residues in the CDR3. Germline V lookup: CDR1 GTSNPN, CDR2 SVGIG (reference sequence). Trimming left V 0 bases short and J 4 bases short, with 9 bases between. CDR3 coding DNA: TGTGCCTGGAGTGTAAGGACGGCCTATGGCTACACCTTC. Encoded protein: CAWSVRTAYGYTF.

A remark on this clone: Additional DNA sequences in this sample encode the identical CDR3. The chain couples TRBV19 to TRBJ1-2; D unclear. Trimming removed 3 bases from V and 4 bases from J, with 3 bases in between. This CDR3 has 11 residues. Germline CDR1 and CDR2: LNHDA and SQIVND (reference sequence). The CDR3: CASSIGYGYTF. Here the CDR3 DNA reads TGTGCCAGTAGTATCGGCTATGGCTACACCTTC.

The chain combines TRBV5-5 with TRBJ1-5; D unresolved. CDR3 length: 15 amino acids. The V and J ends lost 4 bases and 3 bases respectively, with 14 bases between them. Germline CDR1 is SGHKS and CDR2 is YYEKEE (reference sequence). The CDR3 DNA sequence: TGTGCCAGCAGCCAGTTTAACAGTTACAATCAGCCCCAGCATTTT. It is translated as CASSQFNSYNQPQHF.

The chain carries TRBV7-2 and TRBJ2-3; TRBD2 agrees at 8 bases. The CDR3 consists of 16 residues. J lost 6 bases, V lost 1 base, and 9 bases had no gene match. Germline-derived CDR1 and CDR2 are SGHTA and FQGNSA. The CDR3 protein is CASSLGGLVGKDTQYF. For the CDR3, the DNA is TGTGCCAGCAGCTTAGGGGGACTAGTGGGGAAGGATACGCAGTATTTT. Looking up the rest from reference TRBV7-2 and TRBJ2-3 gives the full variable domain: GAGVSQSPSNKVTEKGKDVELRCDPISGHTALYWYRQSLGQGLEFLIYFQGNSAPDKSGLPSDRFSAERTGGSVSTLTIQRTQQEDSAVYLCASSLGGLVGKDTQYFGPGTRLTVL.

This chain links TRBV7-2 with TRBJ1-1; D is undetermined. V was trimmed by 4 bases and J by 3 bases, leaving 6 bases between them. The CDR3 loop spans 12 amino acids. Germline V gene sequence: CDR1 SGHTA, CDR2 FQGNSA. The CDR3 DNA reads TGTGCCAGCAGCTCGATACACACTGAAGCTTTCTTT. Translation gives CASSSIHTEAFF.

V is TRBV30 and J is TRBJ1-2; no clear D gene. The CDR3 runs 14 residues. V gave up 1 base and J gave up 4 bases, with 13 bases separating them. Germline CDR1 and CDR2: GTSNPN and SVGIG (reference sequence). CDR3 DNA sequence: TGTGCCTGGAGTGCTGGCTCCGGCGGCTATGGCTACACCTTC. Its translation: CAWSAGSGGYGYTF.

The rearrangement uses TRBV11-3 and TRBJ1-6; the D is unclear. CDR3 length: 14 amino acids. The V gene lost 7 bases and the J gene lost 4 bases, with 11 bases spanning the gap. Germline CDR1 is SGHNT and CDR2 is YENEEA. The CDR3 loop is CASTSGGYNSPLHF. Here the CDR3 DNA reads TGTGCCAGCACCTCCGGAGGGTATAATTCACCCCTCCACTTT.

The chain joins TRBV19 to TRBJ2-7; 7 bases are shared with TRBD2. The germline CDR1 and CDR2 sequences are LNHDA and SQIVND (reference sequence). After removal of 3 bases from V and 3 bases from J, the junction contained 2 bases not matched to a gene. CDR3 size: 13 residues. The DNA for the CDR3 is TGTGCCAGTAGTATTGGGACTAACTACGAGCAGTACTTC. This gives the protein CASSIGTNYEQYF.

The V call is TRBV5-4, the J call TRBJ2-5; 10 bases align to TRBD2. Looked up from germline, CDR1 is SGHNT and CDR2 is YYREEE (reference sequence). After removal of 5 bases from V and 5 bases from J, the junction contained 6 bases not matched to a gene. The CDR3 consists of 14 residues. Here the CDR3 reads CASSQRGGGETQYF. The CDR3 nucleotides are TGTGCCAGCAGTCAGCGGGGGGGCGGCGAGACCCAGTACTTC.